A selection of T cell receptor beta chains follows, all from one sample in a study of CD8 T cells in Susac syndrome. TCRdb independently ran MiXCR on the immunoSEQ multiplex PCR reads; one entry per CDR3 protein. Of about 150,000 distinct CDR3 sequences in the sample, roughly 95% were seen once. Specimen: CD4+ T cells from PBMCs. These receptors originate from a human donor in good health. Both conserved end residues are part of each CDR3. Fields, in order: clone size, D gene, V gene, J gene, CDR3 protein, CDR3 DNA. A D gene is named only where the DNA matches it firmly. Clone size is shown for a subset of rows, as once, few, many or a class of expanded clone.

clone_size: NA
d_call: NA
v_call: TRBV6-1
j_call: TRBJ1-5
cdr3_aa: CASSDPGNQPQHF
cdr3_nt: TGTGCCAGCAGTGACCCTGGCAATCAGCCCCAGCATTTT

clone_size: NA
d_call: NA
v_call: TRBV10-3
j_call: TRBJ2-7
cdr3_aa: CAISELSEQYF
cdr3_nt: TGTGCCATCAGTGAGTTGAGCGAGCAGTACTTC

clone_size: NA
d_call: NA
v_call: TRBV29-1
j_call: TRBJ2-1
cdr3_aa: CSVSRWGSVIHNEQFF
cdr3_nt: TGCAGCGTTTCCCGATGGGGTAGCGTAATCCACAATGAGCAGTTCTTC

clone_size: NA
d_call: NA
v_call: TRBV3-1
j_call: TRBJ2-2
cdr3_aa: CASSPLLSATGELFF
cdr3_nt: TGTGCCAGCAGCCCCTTGTTGTCGGCCACCGGGGAGCTGTTTTTT

clone_size: NA
d_call: TRBD2
v_call: TRBV7-9
j_call: TRBJ2-3
cdr3_aa: CASSHGTSGRRDTQYF
cdr3_nt: TGTGCCAGCAGCCACGGGACTAGCGGGCGGAGAGATACGCAGTATTTT

clone_size: NA
d_call: NA
v_call: TRBV4-1
j_call: TRBJ1-5
cdr3_aa: CADRRRGVRQPQHF
cdr3_nt: TGCGCCGACAGGAGGCGGGGGGTACGTCAGCCCCAGCATTTT

clone_size: NA
d_call: NA
v_call: TRBV2
j_call: TRBJ2-7
cdr3_aa: CASRSGTGQWEQYF
cdr3_nt: TGTGCCAGCAGGAGCGGGACAGGCCAATGGGAGCAGTACTTC

clone_size: few
d_call: TRBD1
v_call: TRBV6-6
j_call: TRBJ2-7
cdr3_aa: CASSYRDRVYEQYF
cdr3_nt: TGTGCCAGCAGTTACCGGGACAGGGTCTACGAGCAGTACTTC

clone_size: NA
d_call: TRBD2
v_call: TRBV20-1
j_call: TRBJ2-7
cdr3_aa: CSSLAGAPPYEQYF
cdr3_nt: TGCAGTTCCTTAGCGGGAGCCCCCCCCTACGAGCAGTACTTC

clone_size: NA
d_call: NA
v_call: TRBV6-4
j_call: TRBJ1-6
cdr3_aa: CASSVSEDSPLHF
cdr3_nt: TGTGCCAGCAGTGTATCCGAGGATTCACCCCTCCACTTT

clone_size: NA
d_call: NA
v_call: TRBV5-1
j_call: TRBJ2-7
cdr3_aa: CASSLGDGPYEQYF
cdr3_nt: TGCGCCAGCAGCTTGGGGGACGGACCCTACGAGCAGTACTTC

clone_size: NA
d_call: NA
v_call: TRBV20-1
j_call: TRBJ1-2
cdr3_aa: CSARTELIHGYTF
cdr3_nt: TGCAGTGCCCGGACAGAACTTATCCATGGCTACACCTTC

clone_size: NA
d_call: NA
v_call: TRBV5-6
j_call: TRBJ1-2
cdr3_aa: CASSLAPTRVLYGYTF
cdr3_nt: TGTGCCAGCAGCTTGGCTCCGACGAGGGTCCTGTATGGCTACACCTTC

clone_size: NA
d_call: NA
v_call: TRBV5-1
j_call: TRBJ2-3
cdr3_aa: CASSYTIADTQYF
cdr3_nt: TGCGCCAGCAGCTACACAATAGCAGATACGCAGTATTTT

clone_size: NA
d_call: TRBD2
v_call: TRBV9
j_call: TRBJ2-7
cdr3_aa: CASSVGAGEGEQYF
cdr3_nt: TGTGCCAGCAGCGTCGGGGCGGGAGAGGGGGAGCAGTACTTC

clone_size: NA
d_call: TRBD1
v_call: TRBV3-1
j_call: TRBJ1-2
cdr3_aa: CASSHETGGYGYTF
cdr3_nt: TGTGCCAGCAGCCATGAAACAGGGGGCTATGGCTACACCTTC

clone_size: NA
d_call: NA
v_call: TRBV4-1
j_call: TRBJ2-1
cdr3_aa: CASSQEGRVAGLLNEQFF
cdr3_nt: TGCGCCAGCAGCCAAGAAGGAAGGGTGGCGGGACTCCTCAATGAGCAGTTCTTC

clone_size: NA
d_call: NA
v_call: TRBV30
j_call: TRBJ2-7
cdr3_aa: CAWSRQGRDEQYF
cdr3_nt: TGTGCCTGGAGTCGGCAGGGCAGGGACGAGCAGTACTTC

clone_size: NA
d_call: NA
v_call: TRBV25-1
j_call: TRBJ2-5
cdr3_aa: CASRPQGETQYF
cdr3_nt: TGTGCCAGCAGACCCCAGGGGGAGACCCAGTACTTC

clone_size: NA
d_call: NA
v_call: TRBV6-5
j_call: TRBJ2-1
cdr3_aa: CASSRGNEQFF
cdr3_nt: TGTGCCAGTTCCAGGGGAAATGAGCAGTTCTTC

clone_size: NA
d_call: NA
v_call: TRBV5-8
j_call: TRBJ2-3
cdr3_aa: CASSLEGRTDTQYF
cdr3_nt: TGTGCCAGCAGCTTGGAGGGACGCACAGATACGCAGTATTTT

clone_size: NA
d_call: NA
v_call: TRBV30
j_call: TRBJ2-3
cdr3_aa: CAWSVMGTDTQYF
cdr3_nt: TGTGCCTGGAGTGTAATGGGCACAGATACGCAGTATTTT

clone_size: NA
d_call: NA
v_call: TRBV5-4
j_call: TRBJ2-1
cdr3_aa: CASSLGEGLGEQFF
cdr3_nt: TGTGCCAGCAGCTTGGGAGAAGGGTTGGGTGAGCAGTTCTTC

clone_size: NA
d_call: NA
v_call: TRBV7-2
j_call: TRBJ1-2
cdr3_aa: CASSRDGLYGYTF
cdr3_nt: TGTGCCAGCAGCAGGGACGGACTCTATGGCTACACCTTC

clone_size: NA
d_call: TRBD1
v_call: TRBV19
j_call: TRBJ1-3
cdr3_aa: CASSQGTGGNTIYF
cdr3_nt: TGTGCCAGTTCCCAGGGGACAGGCGGAAACACCATATATTTT

clone_size: NA
d_call: NA
v_call: TRBV6-1
j_call: TRBJ1-2
cdr3_aa: CASSEKRDMYGYTF
cdr3_nt: TGTGCCAGCAGTGAAAAAAGGGACATGTATGGCTACACCTTC

clone_size: NA
d_call: NA
v_call: TRBV12-3/TRBV12-4
j_call: TRBJ2-3
cdr3_aa: CASSSLGPTDTQYF
cdr3_nt: TGTGCCAGCAGTTCCCTGGGTCCCACAGATACGCAGTATTTT

clone_size: NA
d_call: NA
v_call: TRBV28
j_call: TRBJ2-1
cdr3_aa: CASSLAGTPEQFF
cdr3_nt: TGTGCCAGCAGTTTGGCCGGGACCCCTGAGCAGTTCTTC

clone_size: NA
d_call: NA
v_call: TRBV27
j_call: TRBJ2-3
cdr3_aa: CASRNRYTDTQYF
cdr3_nt: TGTGCCAGCAGAAACAGGTACACAGATACGCAGTATTTT

clone_size: NA
d_call: TRBD1
v_call: TRBV27
j_call: TRBJ2-1
cdr3_aa: CASSLMGQVLSNEQFF
cdr3_nt: TGTGCCAGCAGTCTCATGGGACAGGTATTGAGCAATGAGCAGTTCTTC

clone_size: NA
d_call: NA
v_call: TRBV15
j_call: TRBJ1-1
cdr3_aa: CATSVPGPANTEAFF
cdr3_nt: TGTGCCACCAGCGTTCCGGGTCCCGCCAACACTGAAGCTTTCTTT

clone_size: NA
d_call: NA
v_call: TRBV5-1
j_call: TRBJ1-1
cdr3_aa: CASSLDAGLKNTEAFF
cdr3_nt: TGCGCCAGCAGCTTGGATGCAGGGCTAAAGAACACTGAAGCTTTCTTT

clone_size: NA
d_call: NA
v_call: TRBV20-1
j_call: TRBJ2-7
cdr3_aa: CSARGQQGGTYEQYF
cdr3_nt: TGCAGTGCTAGAGGGCAACAGGGTGGGACCTACGAGCAGTACTTC

clone_size: NA
d_call: NA
v_call: TRBV7-6
j_call: TRBJ2-4
cdr3_aa: CASSGGPREKAKNIQYF
cdr3_nt: TGTGCCAGCAGCGGAGGCCCGAGGGAGAAAGCCAAAAACATTCAGTACTTC

clone_size: NA
d_call: NA
v_call: TRBV18
j_call: TRBJ1-2
cdr3_aa: CASSPPAGKYGYTF
cdr3_nt: TGTGCCAGCTCACCCCCTGCAGGGAAGTATGGCTACACCTTC

clone_size: NA
d_call: NA
v_call: TRBV7-8
j_call: TRBJ1-5
cdr3_aa: CASSTRGKVGGSNQPQHF
cdr3_nt: TGTGCCAGCAGCACCAGAGGCAAGGTAGGGGGTAGCAATCAGCCCCAGCATTTT

clone_size: NA
d_call: NA
v_call: TRBV15
j_call: TRBJ1-1
cdr3_aa: CATSRDRVGSTEAFF
cdr3_nt: TGTGCCACCAGCAGAGACAGGGTAGGCTCTACTGAAGCTTTCTTT

clone_size: NA
d_call: TRBD2
v_call: TRBV5-1
j_call: TRBJ2-2
cdr3_aa: CASSPGLAGGNTGELFF
cdr3_nt: TGCGCCAGCAGCCCCGGACTAGCGGGAGGGAACACCGGGGAGCTGTTTTTT

clone_size: NA
d_call: NA
v_call: TRBV5-1
j_call: TRBJ2-7
cdr3_aa: CASSLGDDSYEQYF
cdr3_nt: TGCGCCAGCAGCTTGGGGGACGATTCCTACGAGCAGTACTTC

clone_size: NA
d_call: NA
v_call: TRBV9
j_call: TRBJ1-5
cdr3_aa: CASSARGYQPQHF
cdr3_nt: TGTGCCAGCAGCGCTCGGGGGTATCAGCCCCAGCATTTT

clone_size: once
d_call: NA
v_call: TRBV5-4
j_call: TRBJ2-5
cdr3_aa: CASSLGRDLGMETQYF
cdr3_nt: TGTGCCAGCAGCTTGGGACGTGACCTCGGGATGGAGACCCAGTACTTC

clone_size: NA
d_call: NA
v_call: TRBV20-1
j_call: TRBJ2-7
cdr3_aa: CSASALVGSYEQYF
cdr3_nt: TGCAGTGCTAGCGCGCTAGTAGGCTCCTACGAGCAGTACTTC

clone_size: NA
d_call: NA
v_call: TRBV20-1
j_call: TRBJ2-7
cdr3_aa: CSARGGLSYEQYF
cdr3_nt: TGCAGTGCTAGGGGGGGCTTATCCTACGAGCAGTACTTC

clone_size: NA
d_call: NA
v_call: TRBV7-9
j_call: TRBJ2-5
cdr3_aa: CASSLARQRPTAQYF
cdr3_nt: TGTGCCAGCAGCTTAGCCCGACAGAGACCTACGGCCCAGTACTTC

clone_size: NA
d_call: NA
v_call: TRBV7-2
j_call: TRBJ1-2
cdr3_aa: CASSPGRGIGGYTF
cdr3_nt: TGTGCCAGCAGCCCAGGACGGGGGATAGGGGGCTACACCTTC

clone_size: NA
d_call: NA
v_call: TRBV5-1
j_call: TRBJ1-1
cdr3_aa: CASSLGSVNTEAFF
cdr3_nt: TGCGCCAGCAGCTTGGGTTCGGTGAACACTGAAGCTTTCTTT

clone_size: NA
d_call: TRBD1
v_call: TRBV20-1
j_call: TRBJ1-3
cdr3_aa: CSARVVGTGFLGNTIYF
cdr3_nt: TGCAGTGCTAGAGTAGTTGGGACAGGGTTTTTGGGAAACACCATATATTTT